This paragraph reports one T cell receptor (beta chain). Its antigen is undetermined. The germline V and J ends were trimmed by 5 bases and 10 bases, with 17 bases remaining between them. CDR1 and CDR2 (germline): SEHNR, FQNEAQ (reference sequence). The CDR3 spans 14 residues. The data belong to a study of cytotoxic CD8 clonotypes in ibrutinib-treated CLL. Study-wide context: Responses comprised some 24 partial and 2 complete; at median around 70 months, roughly 15 remained remitted and about twelve progressed. Median treatment time before response sampling was over ten months, range 6 to 36. Study-level points and caveats: Sustained-remission and progressing patients' sampling times differed. At the start, clonality exceeded age-matched healthy donors and followed circulating CD8+ T-cell counts.

The method was immunoSEQ multiplex PCR; TCRdb's version includes in-frame clones alone and lacks a portion of them. The sample yields a few hundred thousand clones, under 70% seen once. The genes are TRBV7-9 and TRBJ1-4; tentative D call: TRBD1 (5 bases). This sequence was found in a human donor with chronic lymphocytic leukemia. The input for sequencing was PBMCs, taken after 36 months of ibrutinib treatment. CDR3: CASSQDTGYGKLFF. The CDR3 bases are TGTGCCAGCAGCCAGGACACGGGTTATGGAAAACTGTTTTTT.